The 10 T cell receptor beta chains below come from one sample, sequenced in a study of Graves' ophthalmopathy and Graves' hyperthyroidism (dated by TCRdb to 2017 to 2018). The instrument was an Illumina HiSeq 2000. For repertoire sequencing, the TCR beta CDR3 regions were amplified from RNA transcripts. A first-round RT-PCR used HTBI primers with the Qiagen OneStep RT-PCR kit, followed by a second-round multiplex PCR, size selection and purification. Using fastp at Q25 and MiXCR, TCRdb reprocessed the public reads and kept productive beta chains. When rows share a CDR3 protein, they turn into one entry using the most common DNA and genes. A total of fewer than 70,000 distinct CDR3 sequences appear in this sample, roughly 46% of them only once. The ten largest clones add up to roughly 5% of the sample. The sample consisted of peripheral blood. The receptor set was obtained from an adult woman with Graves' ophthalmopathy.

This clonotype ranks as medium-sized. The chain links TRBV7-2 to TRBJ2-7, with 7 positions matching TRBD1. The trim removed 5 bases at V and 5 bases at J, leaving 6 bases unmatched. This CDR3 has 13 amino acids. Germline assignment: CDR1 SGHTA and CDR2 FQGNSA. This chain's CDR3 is CASSGDRGDEQYF. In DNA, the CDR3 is TGTGCCAGCAGCGGGGACAGAGGAGACGAGCAGTACTTC.

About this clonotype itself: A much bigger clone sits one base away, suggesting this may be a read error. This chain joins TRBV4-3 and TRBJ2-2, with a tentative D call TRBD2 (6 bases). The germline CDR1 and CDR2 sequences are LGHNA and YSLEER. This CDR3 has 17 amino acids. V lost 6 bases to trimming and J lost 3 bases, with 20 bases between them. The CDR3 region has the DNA TGCGCCAGCAGTCAGACCCGGGACTGGATGGACACCGGGGAGCTGTTTTTT. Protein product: CASSQTRDWMDTGELFF.

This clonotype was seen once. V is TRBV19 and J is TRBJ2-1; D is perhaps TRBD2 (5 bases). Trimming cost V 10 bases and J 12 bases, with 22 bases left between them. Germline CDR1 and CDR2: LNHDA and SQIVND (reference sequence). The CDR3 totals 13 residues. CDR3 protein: CATKPRAGNGQFF. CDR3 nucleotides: TGTGCCACTAAACCGAGGGCCGGGAACGGGCAGTTCTTC.

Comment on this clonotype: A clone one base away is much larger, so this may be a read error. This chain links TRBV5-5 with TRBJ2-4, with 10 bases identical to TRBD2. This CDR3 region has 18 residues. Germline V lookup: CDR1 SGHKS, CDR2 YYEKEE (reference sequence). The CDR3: CASSEGGLAFLAKSIQYF. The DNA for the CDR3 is TGTGCCAGCAGCGAGGGGGGACTAGCGTTTCTAGCCAAAAGCATTCAGTACTTC.

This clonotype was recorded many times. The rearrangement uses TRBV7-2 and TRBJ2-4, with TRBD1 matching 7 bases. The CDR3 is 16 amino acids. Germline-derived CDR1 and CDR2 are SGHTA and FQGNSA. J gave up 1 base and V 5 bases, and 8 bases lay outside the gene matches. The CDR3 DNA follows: TGTGCCAGCAGCCCGACAGGGTTTGGGGCCAAAAACATTCAGTACTTC. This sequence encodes CASSPTGFGAKNIQYF.

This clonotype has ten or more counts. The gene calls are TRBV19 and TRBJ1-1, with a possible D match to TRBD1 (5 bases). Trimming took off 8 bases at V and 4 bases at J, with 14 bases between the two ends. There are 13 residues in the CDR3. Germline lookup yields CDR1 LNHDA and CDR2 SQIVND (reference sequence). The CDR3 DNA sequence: TGTGCCAGTCTTTTTCGGGGCGGCACTGAAGCTTTCTTT. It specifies CASLFRGGTEAFF.

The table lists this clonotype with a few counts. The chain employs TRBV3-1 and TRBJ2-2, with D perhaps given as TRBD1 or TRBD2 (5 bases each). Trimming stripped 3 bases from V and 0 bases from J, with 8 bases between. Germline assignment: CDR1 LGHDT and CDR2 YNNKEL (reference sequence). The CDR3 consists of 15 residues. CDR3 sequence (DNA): TGTGCCAGCAGCCAGCAGGGAGCGAACACCGGGGAGCTGTTTTTT. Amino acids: CASSQQGANTGELFF. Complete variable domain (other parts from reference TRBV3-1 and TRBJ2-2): DTAVSQTPKYLVTQMGNDKSIKCEQNLGHDTMYWYKQDSKKFLKIMFSYNNKELIINETVPNRFSPKSPDKAHLNLHINSLELGDSAVYFCASSQQGANTGELFFGEGSRLTVL.

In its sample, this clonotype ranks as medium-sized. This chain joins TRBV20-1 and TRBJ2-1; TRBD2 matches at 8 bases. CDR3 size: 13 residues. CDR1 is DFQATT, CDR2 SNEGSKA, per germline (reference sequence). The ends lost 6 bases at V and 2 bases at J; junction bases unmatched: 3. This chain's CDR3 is CSASTSAYNEQFF. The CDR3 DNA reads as TGCAGTGCCTCGACTAGCGCCTACAATGAGCAGTTCTTC.

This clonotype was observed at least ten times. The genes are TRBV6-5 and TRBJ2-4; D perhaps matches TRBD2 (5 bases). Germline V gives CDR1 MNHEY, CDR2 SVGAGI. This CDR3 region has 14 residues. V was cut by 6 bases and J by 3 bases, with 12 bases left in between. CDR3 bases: TGTGCCAGCAGCCGCGGGCAGTTCAAAAACATTCAGTACTTC. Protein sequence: CASSRGQFKNIQYF.

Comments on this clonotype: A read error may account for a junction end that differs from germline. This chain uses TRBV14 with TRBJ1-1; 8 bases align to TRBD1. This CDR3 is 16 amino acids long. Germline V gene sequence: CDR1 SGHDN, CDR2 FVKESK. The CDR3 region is CACSQLRDRQNTEAFF. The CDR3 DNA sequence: TGTGCCTGCAGCCAGCTCCGGGACAGGCAGAACACTGAAGCTTTCTTT.